These T cell receptor beta chains were read from a single sample in a study of response to subunit inactivated influenza vaccine. MiXCR, run by TCRdb on the RT-PCR reads, gives a single entry per CDR3 protein. In the table there are about 650,000 distinct CDR3 sequences, 14% of which are singletons. Sequencing used PBMCs from blood, obtained about 14 days before vaccination. These receptors all stem from a man aged 45-60 years who received an inactivated influenza vaccine. Each CDR3 is given with its conserved first and last residue. Fields, in order: J gene, V gene, CDR3 protein.

J: TRBJ2-2; V: TRBV12-3/TRBV12-4; CDR3: CASTYGATGELFF
J: TRBJ2-3; V: TRBV29-1; CDR3: CSVAVPGTSGRSTDTQYF
J: TRBJ2-7; V: TRBV2; CDR3: CAGWTGGDYEQYF
J: TRBJ1-5; V: TRBV7-9; CDR3: CASSFSSNQPQHF
J: TRBJ1-6; V: TRBV30; CDR3: CAWWGRDRINSPLHF
J: TRBJ2-6; V: TRBV12-3/TRBV12-4; CDR3: CASSSANVLTF
J: TRBJ2-7; V: TRBV28; CDR3: CASSLDPGTAVQYF
J: TRBJ2-3; V: TRBV6-5; CDR3: CASSYRPPTSGKTDTQYF
J: TRBJ2-5; V: TRBV6-5; CDR3: CASSTSGETQYF
J: TRBJ2-3; V: TRBV6-2/TRBV6-3; CDR3: CASTRTGGTAVAGTQYF
J: TRBJ2-3; V: TRBV12-3/TRBV12-4; CDR3: CASSLPPRPGSRGITDTQYF
J: TRBJ2-7; V: TRBV6-2/TRBV6-3; CDR3: CASRWTGGEQYF
J: TRBJ2-7; V: TRBV29-1; CDR3: CSVEVYERQYF
J: TRBJ2-3; V: TRBV5-1; CDR3: CASQGAQRTDTQYF
J: TRBJ2-1; V: TRBV28; CDR3: CASTPRRGGLDNEQFF
J: TRBJ2-7; V: TRBV2; CDR3: CASSEYSGASYEQYF
J: TRBJ1-3; V: TRBV2; CDR3: CASSMQSSGNTIYF
J: TRBJ2-1; V: TRBV20-1; CDR3: CSERLTSSYNEQFF
J: TRBJ1-4; V: TRBV20-1; CDR3: CSAREGRGLTNEKLFF
J: TRBJ1-2; V: TRBV3-1; CDR3: CASSQVSGGGGYTF
J: TRBJ1-5; V: TRBV6-1; CDR3: CASSPSSDQPQHF
J: TRBJ1-2; V: TRBV20-1; CDR3: CSAKWLNPSEGYTF
J: TRBJ2-1; V: TRBV7-8; CDR3: CASSAVLMSSYNEQFF
J: TRBJ1-2; V: TRBV20-1; CDR3: CSANYRGGYGYTF
J: TRBJ2-5; V: TRBV6-1; CDR3: CASRVAGGRETQYF
J: TRBJ1-5; V: TRBV6-2/TRBV6-3; CDR3: CASRATVSNQPQHF
J: TRBJ2-1; V: TRBV12-3/TRBV12-4; CDR3: CASSLLDRRSYNEQFF
J: TRBJ2-3; V: TRBV20-1; CDR3: CSARGRWDGGTDTQYF
J: TRBJ2-1; V: TRBV7-9; CDR3: CASSSLLGTPEGNEQFF
J: TRBJ2-5; V: TRBV28; CDR3: CASSFRGVPYETQYF
J: TRBJ2-1; V: TRBV9; CDR3: CASSVGSTYNEQFF
J: TRBJ2-1; V: TRBV5-1; CDR3: CASSRTDKYNEQFF
J: TRBJ2-2; V: TRBV9; CDR3: CASSIARVQGGTGELFF
J: TRBJ2-7; V: TRBV20-1; CDR3: CSAAGTNNYEQYF
J: TRBJ1-1; V: TRBV4-3; CDR3: CASSQESRGTEAFF
J: TRBJ2-3; V: TRBV6-1; CDR3: CASSTEDTPRTDTQYF
J: TRBJ2-7; V: TRBV25-1; CDR3: CASSEGLTGNSYEQYF
J: TRBJ2-3; V: TRBV29-1; CDR3: CSVEGTSGRNREQYF
J: TRBJ2-2; V: TRBV6-1; CDR3: CASTQVRVDTGELFF
J: TRBJ1-3; V: TRBV9; CDR3: CASSVFGTAGNTIYF
J: TRBJ2-3; V: TRBV3-1; CDR3: CASTQSGLKLSTDTQYF
J: TRBJ1-1; V: TRBV11-1; CDR3: CASSSKGRQGARITEAFF
J: TRBJ1-4; V: TRBV7-9; CDR3: CASSRDRDEKLFF
J: TRBJ2-5; V: TRBV20-1; CDR3: CSARSHIQETQYF
J: TRBJ2-1; V: TRBV20-1; CDR3: CSASGTADDEQFF
J: TRBJ1-4; V: TRBV12-3/TRBV12-4; CDR3: CASSRDSSNEKLFF
J: TRBJ2-1; V: TRBV7-9; CDR3: CASTWDSHYNEQFF
J: TRBJ2-5; V: TRBV6-1; CDR3: CASSLRLAGPETQYF